The rows below give T cell receptor beta chains drawn from one sample of a study of blood T cell repertoires in COVID-19. Some clones are missing from TCRdb's copy, which holds only in-frame ones; the method was immunoSEQ multiplex PCR. The sample lists hundreds of thousands of clones, about 86% seen once, with around 13% in the top ten. Material: peripheral blood. Receptors originate from a woman between 65 and 79 years old with COVID-19, enrolled during active disease. Each CDR3 is given with its conserved first and last residue. Each record gives: J gene, D gene, clone size, V gene, CDR3 protein, CDR3 DNA. A D gene is named only where the DNA matches it firmly. Clone sizes are given selectively: once, few, many, or a class where the clone is expanded.

j_call: TRBJ1-2; d_call: .; clone_size: .; v_call: TRBV28; cdr3_aa: CASSLSQNYGYTF; cdr3_nt: TGTGCCAGCAGTTTATCTCAGAACTATGGCTACACCTTC
j_call: TRBJ1-3; d_call: .; clone_size: .; v_call: TRBV2; cdr3_aa: CASSERFSGNTIYF; cdr3_nt: TGTGCCAGCAGTGAGCGGTTTTCTGGAAACACCATATATTTT
j_call: TRBJ1-2; d_call: .; clone_size: .; v_call: TRBV7-2; cdr3_aa: CASSLQGSDYGYTF; cdr3_nt: TGTGCCAGCAGCTTACAGGGGTCGGACTATGGCTACACCTTC
j_call: TRBJ2-2; d_call: TRBD2; clone_size: .; v_call: TRBV5-1; cdr3_aa: CASSLALADGELFF; cdr3_nt: TGCGCCAGCAGCTTGGCTCTAGCGGACGGGGAGCTGTTTTTT
j_call: TRBJ2-3; d_call: .; clone_size: .; v_call: TRBV3-1/TRBV3-2; cdr3_aa: CASSQEENTQYF; cdr3_nt: TGTGCCAGCAGCCAAGAAGAGAATACGCAGTATTTT
j_call: TRBJ2-2; d_call: TRBD1; clone_size: .; v_call: TRBV7-9; cdr3_aa: CASRALQGALDGELFF; cdr3_nt: TGTGCCAGCAGAGCCTTACAGGGGGCACTTGACGGGGAGCTGTTTTTT
j_call: TRBJ1-6; d_call: .; clone_size: few; v_call: TRBV18; cdr3_aa: CASSPLLIGTRDSPLHF; cdr3_nt: TGTGCCAGCTCACCGTTATTGATCGGGACTCGTGATTCACCCCTCCACTTT
j_call: TRBJ1-2; d_call: TRBD1; clone_size: .; v_call: TRBV6-6; cdr3_aa: CASSRGQGPIYGYTF; cdr3_nt: TGTGCCAGCAGCCGAGGACAGGGGCCCATCTATGGCTACACCTTC
j_call: TRBJ1-2; d_call: TRBD1; clone_size: .; v_call: TRBV11-2; cdr3_aa: CASSFPGQGNYGYTF; cdr3_nt: TGTGCCAGCAGCTTTCCGGGACAGGGGAACTATGGCTACACCTTC
j_call: TRBJ2-5; d_call: TRBD1; clone_size: .; v_call: TRBV5-6; cdr3_aa: CASSSSGGVETQYF; cdr3_nt: TGTGCCAGCAGCTCCTCAGGGGGCGTAGAGACCCAGTACTTC
j_call: TRBJ2-1; d_call: TRBD2; clone_size: .; v_call: TRBV30; cdr3_aa: CAWSGLAGGSYNEQFF; cdr3_nt: TGTGCCTGGAGTGGACTAGCGGGGGGCTCCTACAATGAGCAGTTCTTC
j_call: TRBJ1-1; d_call: .; clone_size: .; v_call: TRBV30; cdr3_aa: CAWSATGFTEAFF; cdr3_nt: TGTGCCTGGAGTGCTACAGGGTTCACTGAAGCTTTCTTT
j_call: TRBJ2-1; d_call: TRBD2; clone_size: .; v_call: TRBV19; cdr3_aa: CASSMIGGGLYNEQFF; cdr3_nt: TGTGCCAGTAGTATGATTGGCGGGGGACTCTACAATGAGCAGTTCTTC
j_call: TRBJ2-3; d_call: TRBD2; clone_size: .; v_call: TRBV4-1; cdr3_aa: CASSREHPAGGASTDTQYF; cdr3_nt: TGCGCCAGCAGCCGAGAACATCCTGCGGGGGGGGCTAGCACAGATACGCAGTATTTT
j_call: TRBJ2-7; d_call: .; clone_size: .; v_call: TRBV24-1; cdr3_aa: CATSDSRVSYEQYF; cdr3_nt: TGTGCCACCAGTGATTCGCGGGTATCCTACGAGCAGTACTTC
j_call: TRBJ2-5; d_call: TRBD2; clone_size: once; v_call: TRBV5-1; cdr3_aa: CASSTTSGEQETQYF; cdr3_nt: TGCGCCAGCAGCACGACTAGCGGGGAACAAGAGACCCAGTACTTC
j_call: TRBJ2-1; d_call: .; clone_size: few; v_call: TRBV7-2; cdr3_aa: CASSLDRGASYNEQFF; cdr3_nt: TGTGCCAGCAGCTTAGATCGGGGGGCTTCCTACAATGAGCAGTTCTTC
j_call: TRBJ2-6; d_call: TRBD1; clone_size: .; v_call: TRBV2; cdr3_aa: CASRSPGQGFHGANVLTF; cdr3_nt: TGTGCCAGCAGGTCCCCGGGACAGGGCTTCCATGGGGCCAACGTCCTGACTTTC
j_call: TRBJ2-3; d_call: TRBD1; clone_size: .; v_call: TRBV12-5; cdr3_aa: CASGLVLGTGTDTQYF; cdr3_nt: TGTGCTAGTGGTTTGGTATTAGGGACAGGGACAGATACGCAGTATTTT
j_call: TRBJ1-5; d_call: TRBD1; clone_size: .; v_call: TRBV6-4; cdr3_aa: CASSLQGGDNQPQHF; cdr3_nt: TGTGCCAGCAGTCTACAGGGGGGTGATAATCAGCCCCAGCATTTT
j_call: TRBJ2-1; d_call: .; clone_size: .; v_call: TRBV6-2/TRBV6-3; cdr3_aa: CASSYPGNEQFF; cdr3_nt: TGTGCCAGCAGTTATCCGGGAAATGAGCAGTTCTTC
j_call: TRBJ2-3; d_call: TRBD2; clone_size: .; v_call: TRBV11-2; cdr3_aa: CASSLRTSGGSTDTQYF; cdr3_nt: TGTGCCAGCAGCCTCCGGACTAGCGGGGGGAGCACAGATACGCAGTATTTT
j_call: TRBJ2-7; d_call: TRBD1; clone_size: .; v_call: TRBV18; cdr3_aa: CASSPDRISEQYF; cdr3_nt: TGTGCCAGCTCACCGGACAGGATAAGCGAGCAGTACTTC
j_call: TRBJ2-4; d_call: TRBD2; clone_size: .; v_call: TRBV7-2; cdr3_aa: CASSLVLAGELVAKNIQYF; cdr3_nt: TGTGCCAGCAGCTTAGTCCTAGCGGGGGAGCTCGTAGCCAAAAACATTCAGTACTTC
j_call: TRBJ2-5; d_call: .; clone_size: once; v_call: TRBV6-2/TRBV6-3; cdr3_aa: CASSRPPETQYF; cdr3_nt: TGTGCCAGCAGCCGGCCCCCAGAGACCCAGTACTTC
j_call: TRBJ1-5; d_call: TRBD1; clone_size: once; v_call: TRBV6-5; cdr3_aa: CASRKGTGLAQPQHF; cdr3_nt: TGTGCCAGCAGGAAAGGGACAGGGTTGGCTCAGCCCCAGCATTTT
j_call: TRBJ1-1; d_call: .; clone_size: .; v_call: TRBV6-5; cdr3_aa: CASADGGEAEAFF; cdr3_nt: TGTGCCAGCGCCGATGGGGGGGAAGCTGAAGCTTTCTTT
j_call: TRBJ2-3; d_call: TRBD2; clone_size: .; v_call: TRBV18; cdr3_aa: CASSPMLSGGGTDTQYF; cdr3_nt: TGTGCCAGCTCACCCATGCTGAGCGGGGGGGGCACAGATACGCAGTATTTT
j_call: TRBJ2-3; d_call: TRBD1; clone_size: .; v_call: TRBV19; cdr3_aa: CASSPLLRTGKDTQYF; cdr3_nt: TGTGCCAGTAGTCCCCTTCTTAGGACAGGGAAAGATACGCAGTATTTT
j_call: TRBJ2-7; d_call: TRBD1; clone_size: .; v_call: TRBV2; cdr3_aa: CASKDRGNEQYF; cdr3_nt: TGTGCCAGCAAAGACAGGGGTAACGAGCAGTACTTC
j_call: TRBJ2-1; d_call: TRBD1; clone_size: .; v_call: TRBV24-1; cdr3_aa: CATRDRGANNEQFF; cdr3_nt: TGTGCCACCAGGGACAGGGGAGCAAACAATGAGCAGTTCTTC
j_call: TRBJ1-6; d_call: .; clone_size: .; v_call: TRBV2; cdr3_aa: CASTELAGSPLHF; cdr3_nt: TGTGCCAGCACTGAGTTGGCGGGTTCACCCCTCCACTTT
j_call: TRBJ1-2; d_call: TRBD1; clone_size: .; v_call: TRBV4-3; cdr3_aa: CASSQAPQGTYGYTF; cdr3_nt: TGCGCCAGCAGCCAAGCCCCACAGGGGACCTATGGCTACACCTTC
j_call: TRBJ1-6; d_call: .; clone_size: once; v_call: TRBV7-2; cdr3_aa: CASSLVRGGNSPLHF; cdr3_nt: TGTGCCAGCAGCTTAGTCAGGGGCGGGAATTCACCCCTCCACTTT
j_call: TRBJ1-6; d_call: .; clone_size: .; v_call: TRBV15; cdr3_aa: CATSRELDNSPLHF; cdr3_nt: TGTGCCACCAGCAGAGAGTTAGATAATTCACCCCTCCACTTT
j_call: TRBJ1-5; d_call: .; clone_size: once; v_call: TRBV3-1/TRBV3-2; cdr3_aa: CASSEGGILSQPQHF; cdr3_nt: TGTGCCAGCAGCGAGGGTGGTATTCTGAGTCAGCCCCAGCATTTT
j_call: TRBJ1-2; d_call: TRBD1; clone_size: once; v_call: TRBV6-4; cdr3_aa: CASSGVQGGGYTF; cdr3_nt: TGTGCCAGCAGTGGGGTACAGGGGGGTGGCTACACCTTC
j_call: TRBJ2-3; d_call: .; clone_size: .; v_call: TRBV4-1; cdr3_aa: CASSQGSSGFTDTQYF; cdr3_nt: TGCGCCAGCAGCCAAGGGTCAAGCGGATTCACAGATACGCAGTATTTT
j_call: TRBJ1-2; d_call: .; clone_size: .; v_call: TRBV4-3; cdr3_aa: CASSQGANYGYTF; cdr3_nt: TGCGCCAGCAGCCAAGGAGCTAACTATGGCTACACCTTC
j_call: TRBJ1-2; d_call: .; clone_size: .; v_call: TRBV30; cdr3_aa: CAWSVGGVGGYTF; cdr3_nt: TGTGCCTGGAGTGTCGGAGGGGTGGGAGGCTACACCTTC
j_call: TRBJ2-2; d_call: .; clone_size: .; v_call: TRBV25-1; cdr3_aa: CASRRETGELFF; cdr3_nt: TGTGCCAGCAGGCGAGAGACCGGGGAGCTGTTTTTT
j_call: TRBJ1-4; d_call: .; clone_size: .; v_call: TRBV7-6; cdr3_aa: CASSSQGKGNEKLFF; cdr3_nt: TGTGCCAGCAGCTCCCAGGGGAAGGGTAATGAAAAACTGTTTTTT
j_call: TRBJ1-1; d_call: .; clone_size: once; v_call: TRBV13; cdr3_aa: CASSLAVAEAFF; cdr3_nt: TGTGCCAGCAGCTTAGCCGTAGCTGAAGCTTTCTTT
j_call: TRBJ2-3; d_call: TRBD2; clone_size: .; v_call: TRBV24-1; cdr3_aa: CATSEGGLTQYF; cdr3_nt: TGTGCCACCAGTGAGGGAGGGCTAACGCAGTATTTT
j_call: TRBJ2-1; d_call: .; clone_size: .; v_call: TRBV7-9; cdr3_aa: CASTSVSYNEQFF; cdr3_nt: TGTGCCAGCACCTCCGTATCCTACAATGAGCAGTTCTTC
j_call: TRBJ1-2; d_call: TRBD1; clone_size: .; v_call: TRBV5-4; cdr3_aa: CASSFWTGLGGYTF; cdr3_nt: TGTGCCAGCAGCTTCTGGACAGGGTTGGGTGGCTACACCTTC
j_call: TRBJ2-5; d_call: .; clone_size: .; v_call: TRBV19; cdr3_aa: CASSIVGGGPSEETQYF; cdr3_nt: TGTGCCAGTAGTATCGTTGGGGGGGGGCCGTCCGAAGAGACCCAGTACTTC
j_call: TRBJ1-1; d_call: TRBD1; clone_size: .; v_call: TRBV19; cdr3_aa: CASSPGTVDTEAFF; cdr3_nt: TGTGCCAGTAGTCCCGGGACAGTTGACACTGAAGCTTTCTTT
j_call: TRBJ1-2; d_call: .; clone_size: .; v_call: TRBV24-1; cdr3_aa: CATSAGGDYRRNTYGYTF; cdr3_nt: TGTGCCACCAGTGCGGGGGGCGATTATCGGCGGAATACGTATGGCTACACCTTC
j_call: TRBJ1-2; d_call: .; clone_size: few; v_call: TRBV4-3; cdr3_aa: CASSHPGQIYGYTF; cdr3_nt: TGCGCCAGCAGCCATCCCGGACAGATCTATGGCTACACCTTC
j_call: TRBJ2-1; d_call: .; clone_size: .; v_call: TRBV24-1; cdr3_aa: CATSDPGGPDEQFF; cdr3_nt: TGTGCCACCAGTGACCCGGGGGGCCCCGATGAGCAGTTCTTC
j_call: TRBJ1-5; d_call: .; clone_size: once; v_call: TRBV4-1; cdr3_aa: CASSQVTGLGDQPQHF; cdr3_nt: TGCGCCAGCAGCCAAGTTACAGGGTTGGGCGATCAGCCCCAGCATTTT
j_call: TRBJ1-2; d_call: .; clone_size: .; v_call: TRBV10-3; cdr3_aa: CAISESGREGGYTF; cdr3_nt: TGTGCCATCAGTGAGTCAGGCAGGGAAGGTGGCTACACCTTC
j_call: TRBJ2-3; d_call: TRBD2; clone_size: .; v_call: TRBV24-1; cdr3_aa: CATSDPRGAGDTQYF; cdr3_nt: TGTGCCACCAGTGATCCGCGGGGGGCGGGAGATACGCAGTATTTT
j_call: TRBJ1-2; d_call: .; clone_size: .; v_call: TRBV18; cdr3_aa: CASSPRELYGYTF; cdr3_nt: TGTGCCAGCTCACCACGGGAGCTTTATGGCTACACCTTC
j_call: TRBJ2-7; d_call: .; clone_size: .; v_call: TRBV6-5; cdr3_aa: CASSYKGTSYEQYF; cdr3_nt: TGTGCCAGCAGTTACAAAGGGACTTCCTACGAGCAGTACTTC
j_call: TRBJ2-2; d_call: TRBD2; clone_size: .; v_call: TRBV9; cdr3_aa: CASSVDSGGNTGELFF; cdr3_nt: TGTGCCAGCAGCGTAGATAGCGGGGGGAACACCGGGGAGCTGTTTTTT
j_call: TRBJ2-7; d_call: .; clone_size: few; v_call: TRBV30; cdr3_aa: CAWSASSVYEQYF; cdr3_nt: TGTGCCTGGAGTGCCAGTAGCGTCTACGAGCAGTACTTC